This TCR beta chain is drawn from a study of blood T cell repertoires in COVID-19. Some clones are missing from TCRdb's copy, which holds only in-frame ones; the method was immunoSEQ multiplex PCR. The table records hundreds of thousands of clones, 70% to 90% of them present only once. The trim removed 3 bases at V and 7 bases at J, leaving 21 bases unmatched. The CDR3 has 19 amino acids. Germline V CDR1 and CDR2: SGHNT, YYREEE (reference sequence). The rearrangement uses TRBV5-4 and TRBJ1-4; TRBD1 agrees at 7 bases. The sequenced sample was PBMCs or T cells enriched from blood (not recorded which). The sequence came from a woman between 25 and 40 years old who had recovered from COVID-19. CDR3 DNA sequence: TGTGCCAGCAGCTATCTCCGGGACAGCAGCGTTCGCACCCTTGAAAAACTGTTTTTT. Encoded protein: CASSYLRDSSVRTLEKLFF. The whole variable domain, filled in from reference TRBV5-4 and TRBJ1-4, reads ETGVTQSPTHLIKTRGQQVTLRCSSQSGHNTVSWYQQALGQGPQFIFQYYREEENGRGNFPPRFSGLQFPNYSSELNVNALELDDSALYLCASSYLRDSSVRTLEKLFFGSGTQLSVL.